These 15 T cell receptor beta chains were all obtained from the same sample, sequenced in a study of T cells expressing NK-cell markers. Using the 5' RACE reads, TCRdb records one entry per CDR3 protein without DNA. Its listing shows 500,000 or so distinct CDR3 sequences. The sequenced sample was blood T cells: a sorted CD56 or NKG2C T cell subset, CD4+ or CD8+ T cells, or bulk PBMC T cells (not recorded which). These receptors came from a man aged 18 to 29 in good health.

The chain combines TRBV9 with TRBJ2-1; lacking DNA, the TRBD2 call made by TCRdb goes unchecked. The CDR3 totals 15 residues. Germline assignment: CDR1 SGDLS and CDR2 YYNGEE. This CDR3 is CASSAGTTLGNEQFF.

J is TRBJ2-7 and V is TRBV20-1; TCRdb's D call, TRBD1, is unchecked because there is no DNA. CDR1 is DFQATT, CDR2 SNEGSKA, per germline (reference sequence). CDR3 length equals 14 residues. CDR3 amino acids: CSARLRDNMYEQYF.

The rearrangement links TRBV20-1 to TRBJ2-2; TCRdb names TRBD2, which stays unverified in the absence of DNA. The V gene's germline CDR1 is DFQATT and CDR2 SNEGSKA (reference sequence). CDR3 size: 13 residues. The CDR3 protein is CSALTSGTGELFF.

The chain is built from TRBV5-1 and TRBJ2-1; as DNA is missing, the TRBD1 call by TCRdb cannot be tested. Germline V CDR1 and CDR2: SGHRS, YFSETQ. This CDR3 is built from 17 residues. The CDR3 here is CASSWIDRSFSYNEQFF.

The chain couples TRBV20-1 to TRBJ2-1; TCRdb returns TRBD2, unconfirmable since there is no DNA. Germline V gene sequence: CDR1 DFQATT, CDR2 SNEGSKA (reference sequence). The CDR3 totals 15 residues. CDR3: CSAEGSSGRADEQFF.

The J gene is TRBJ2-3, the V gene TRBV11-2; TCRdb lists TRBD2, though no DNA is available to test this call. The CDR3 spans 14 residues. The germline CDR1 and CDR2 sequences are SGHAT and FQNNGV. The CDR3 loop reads CASSLAGDPDTQYF.

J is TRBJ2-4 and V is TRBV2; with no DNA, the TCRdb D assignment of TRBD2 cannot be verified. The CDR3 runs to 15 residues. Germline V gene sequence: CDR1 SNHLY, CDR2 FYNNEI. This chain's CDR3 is CASILGRESENIQYF.

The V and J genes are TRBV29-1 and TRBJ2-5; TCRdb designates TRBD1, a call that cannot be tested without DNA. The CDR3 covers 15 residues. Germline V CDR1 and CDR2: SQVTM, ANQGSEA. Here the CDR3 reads CSVLKTGAPQETQYF. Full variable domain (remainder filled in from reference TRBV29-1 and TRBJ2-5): SAVISQKPSRDICQRGTSLTIQCQVDSQVTMMFWYRQQPGQSLTLIATANQGSEATYESGFVIDKFPISRPNLTFSTLTVSNMSPEDSSIYLCSVLKTGAPQETQYFGPGTRLLVL.

The CDR3 sequence: CASRPGPQREQYF. The chain recombines TRBV28 with TRBJ2-7. The length of the CDR3 is 13 residues. Germline CDR1 reads MDHEN; CDR2 reads SYDVKM.

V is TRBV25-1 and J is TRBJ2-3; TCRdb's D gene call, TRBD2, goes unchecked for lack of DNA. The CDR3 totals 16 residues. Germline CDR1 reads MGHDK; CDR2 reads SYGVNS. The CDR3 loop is CASSEWRREVGDTQYF.

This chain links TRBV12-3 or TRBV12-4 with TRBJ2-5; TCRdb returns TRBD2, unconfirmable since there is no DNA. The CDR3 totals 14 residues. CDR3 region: CASGTSGRAETQYF.

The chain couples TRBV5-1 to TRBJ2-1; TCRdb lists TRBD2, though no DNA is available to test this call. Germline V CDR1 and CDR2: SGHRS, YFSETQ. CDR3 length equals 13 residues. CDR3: CASSLARANEQFF.

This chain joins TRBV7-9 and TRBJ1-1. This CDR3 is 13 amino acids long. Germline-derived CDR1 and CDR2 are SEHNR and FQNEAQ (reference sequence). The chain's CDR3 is CASLLNTHTEAFF.

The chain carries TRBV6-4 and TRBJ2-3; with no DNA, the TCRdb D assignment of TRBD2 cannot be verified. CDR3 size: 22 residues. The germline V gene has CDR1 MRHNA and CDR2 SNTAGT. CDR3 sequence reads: CASSPVGTPGLAGGTSTDTQYF.

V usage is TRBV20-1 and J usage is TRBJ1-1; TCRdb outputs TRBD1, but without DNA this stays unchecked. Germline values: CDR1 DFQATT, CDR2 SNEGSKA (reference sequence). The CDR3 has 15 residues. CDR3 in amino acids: CSARSQGRLGTEAFF.